The 10 T cell receptor beta chains listed next were all sequenced from one sample in a study of cytomegalovirus exposure and HLA in healthy donors. It was with 60 Vbeta and 13 Jbeta primers that the PCR ran. Some clones are missing from TCRdb's copy, which holds only in-frame ones; the method was immunoSEQ multiplex PCR. The sample yields 84,000 or so clones, roughly 73% seen once. The source material was PBMCs. Every receptor here comes from a boy under 18 in good health and CMV-seronegative.

This rearrangement joins TRBV19 to TRBJ1-1, with D possibly matching TRBD1 (5 bases). Germline V gene data show CDR1 as LNHDA and CDR2 as SQIVND (reference sequence). This CDR3 spans 15 amino acids. The V end was cut by 3 bases, the J end by 5 bases, with 16 bases between. CDR3 protein: CASSMSRVGGTEAFF. As DNA, the CDR3 is TGTGCCAGTAGTATGTCCAGGGTGGGTGGTACTGAAGCTTTCTTT.

The genes are TRBV7-9 and TRBJ1-1; maybe TRBD1 (6 bases). V shed 1 base and J shed 7 bases, with 10 bases lying between them. Germline V gene data show CDR1 as SEHNR and CDR2 as FQNEAQ (reference sequence). CDR3 length: 13 residues. DNA for the CDR3: TGTGCCAGCAGCTTAGAGGGGGAGTATGAAGCTTTCTTT. Amino acid sequence: CASSLEGEYEAFF.

The sample holds one count of this clone. The chain links TRBV7-8 to TRBJ1-4; D possibly corresponds to TRBD1 (6 bases). This CDR3 has 15 amino acids. CDR1 is SGHVS, CDR2 FQNEAQ, per germline. The V end was cut by 1 base, the J end by 5 bases, with 11 bases between. The CDR3 spells CASSLVGGLNEKLFF. CDR3 nucleotides: TGTGCCAGCAGCTTAGTTGGGGGCCTAAATGAAAAACTGTTTTTT.

This sequence joins TRBV10-3 and TRBJ1-5; D may be TRBD1 (6 bases). This CDR3 contains 16 residues. Germline V gene lookup returns CDR1 ENHRY and CDR2 SYGVKD. V dropped 10 bases and J dropped 0 bases, with 19 bases sitting between them. CDR3 nucleotides: TGTGCCACCATGGAGGACAGAAGTTATAGCAATCAGCCCCAGCATTTT. It encodes CATMEDRSYSNQPQHF.

CDR3 nucleotide sequence: TGTGCCAGCAGCGTACTGACAGGGCAGAACACTGAAGCTTTCTTT. Protein: CASSVLTGQNTEAFF. This sequence joins TRBV9 and TRBJ1-1; 7 bases line up with TRBD1. The CDR3 length is 15 residues. V lost 1 base and J lost 1; bases outside the gene matches: 4. Germline CDR1 SGDLS, CDR2 YYNGEE.

This chain links TRBV5-1 with TRBJ1-3; 8 bases agree with TRBD1. The CDR3 length is 12 residues. Losses at the gene ends were 6 bases for V and 8 bases for J; bases not matched to a gene: 4. Germline V gene sequence: CDR1 SGHRS, CDR2 YFSETQ. The CDR3: CASNGQGDTIYF. The CDR3 region has the DNA TGCGCCAGCAACGGACAGGGAGACACCATATATTTT.

CDR3 in amino acids: CASSQETANYGYTF. The CDR3 DNA sequence: TGCGCCAGCAGCCAAGAGACAGCTAACTATGGCTACACCTTC. V gene TRBV4-3 combines with J gene TRBJ1-2; perhaps TRBD1 as D (5 bases). CDR3 size: 14 residues. The V and J ends lost 0 bases and 0 bases respectively, with 5 bases between them. Germline V gives CDR1 LGHNA, CDR2 YSLEER.

V and J are TRBV7-9 and TRBJ1-2; no clear D gene. V was shortened by 8 bases and J by 5 bases, with 15 bases between the two germline ends. The CDR3 has 13 residues. Per germline, CDR1 SEHNR and CDR2 FQNEAQ (reference sequence). In nucleotides, the CDR3 is TGTGCCAGCGAGAGAGGGATTGGGTATGGCTACACCTTC. Protein: CASERGIGYGYTF.

The genes are TRBV28 and TRBJ2-7, with no clear D. With 2 bases removed from V and 3 bases from J, the gap between germline ends came to 8 bases. Germline V gives CDR1 MDHEN, CDR2 SYDVKM. CDR3 length equals 13 residues. CDR3 bases: TGTGCCAGCAGTTTACCACAAAGCTACGAGCAGTACTTC. Its protein product is CASSLPQSYEQYF. Based on the CDR3 plus reference TRBV28 and TRBJ2-7, the full variable domain is DVKVTQSSRYLVKRTGEKVFLECVQDMDHENMFWYRQDPGLGLRLIYFSYDVKMKEKGDIPEGYSVSREKKERFSLILESASTNQTSMYLCASSLPQSYEQYFGPGTRLTVT.

Only a few counts were recorded for this clone. This chain uses TRBV2 with TRBJ1-1, with no clear D. Looked up from germline, CDR1 is SNHLY and CDR2 is FYNNEI. Trimming removed 2 bases from V and 5 bases from J, with 15 bases in between. The CDR3 runs 15 residues. CDR3 amino acids: CASSERHPRGTEAFF. As DNA, the CDR3 is TGTGCCAGCAGTGAACGACACCCTCGAGGGACTGAAGCTTTCTTT.